The 31 T cell receptor beta chains reported below all come from one sample, sequenced in a study of identifying expanded T cells in peripheral blood. Using immunoSEQ multiplex PCR, the repertoire was profiled, and TCRdb retains in-frame clones only, with some absent. The sample holds 95,000 to 100,000 clones, around nine tenths seen once. Sequencing used blood. The receptors here all came from a person aged 18 to 70 in good health.

V gene TRBV13 combines with J gene TRBJ2-1, with 8 bases identical to TRBD1. V gave up 3 bases and J gave up 2 bases; unmatched junction bases: 9. The CDR3 is 17 residues long. CDR1 and CDR2 (germline): PRHDT, FYEKMQ (reference sequence). CDR3 protein: CASSFGDRTGPYNEQFF. CDR3 in DNA: TGTGCCAGCAGCTTTGGGGACAGGACAGGCCCCTACAATGAGCAGTTCTTC.

V is TRBV28 and J is TRBJ2-5; TRBD2 agrees at 9 bases. After removal of 5 bases from V and 5 bases from J, the junction contained 12 bases not matched to a gene. The CDR3 runs to 16 residues. Germline-derived CDR1 and CDR2 are MDHEN and SYDVKM. CDR3 region: CASSPIAGGKKETQYF. In nucleotides, the CDR3 is TGTGCCAGCAGTCCGATTGCGGGGGGGAAGAAGGAGACCCAGTACTTC.

V is TRBV6-5 and J is TRBJ1-2; 8 bases align to TRBD1. CDR1 MNHEY and CDR2 SVGAGI come from the germline V gene. This CDR3 is built from 15 residues. Germline trimming cut 4 bases from V and 4 bases from J; bases unmatched to any gene: 8. DNA of the CDR3: TGTGCCAGCAGTTTCACCAATACAGGGGGCTATGGCTACACCTTC. This gives the protein CASSFTNTGGYGYTF.

The chain employs TRBV19 and TRBJ1-5; D perhaps matches TRBD1 (5 bases). Trimming cost V 6 bases and J 0 bases, with 12 bases left between them. The CDR3 length is 15 residues. Germline loops: CDR1 LNHDA, CDR2 SQIVND (reference sequence). CDR3: CASSPGLHSNQPQHF. The CDR3 DNA reads as TGTGCCAGTAGCCCGGGACTGCATAGCAATCAGCCCCAGCATTTT.

This clone was seen a handful of times. V is TRBV13 and J is TRBJ1-2; D is unresolved. The V and J ends lost 6 bases and 5 bases respectively, with 13 bases between them. The CDR3 runs to 13 residues. Germline lookup yields CDR1 PRHDT and CDR2 FYEKMQ (reference sequence). CDR3 loop: CASSNSSLYGYTF. CDR3 nucleotides: TGTGCCAGCAGTAACAGCTCTTTGTATGGCTACACCTTC.

The chain couples TRBV5-1 to TRBJ2-5, with D hard to call. V lost 5 bases, J lost 5 bases, and 16 bases lay in between. The CDR3 has 14 amino acids. From germline, CDR1 is SGHRS and CDR2 YFSETQ. CDR3 sequence (DNA): TGCGCCAGCAGTTGGACGGACGTTGGGGAGACCCAGTACTTC. Residues: CASSWTDVGETQYF. The full variable domain, with the rest looked up from reference TRBV5-1 and TRBJ2-5, is KAGVTQTPRYLIKTRGQQVTLSCSPISGHRSVSWYQQTPGQGLQFLFEYFSETQRNKGNFPGRFSGRQFSNSRSEMNVSTLELGDSALYLCASSWTDVGETQYFGPGTRLLVL.

V gene TRBV28 combines with J gene TRBJ2-5; the match to TRBD2 covers 9 bases. Germline CDR1 reads MDHEN; CDR2 reads SYDVKM. The V and J ends lost 6 bases and 5 bases, in that order; junction bases with no gene match: 4. The CDR3 is 13 amino acids. This chain's CDR3 is CASRAGGRETQYF. The CDR3 DNA is TGTGCCAGCAGAGCGGGGGGTAGGGAGACCCAGTACTTC.

CDR3 sequence reads: CASSPGYNEQFF. As DNA, the CDR3 is TGTGCCAGCAGCCCCGGCTACAATGAGCAGTTCTTC. The chain uses TRBV11-2 and TRBJ2-1; no definite D call. CDR1 and CDR2 from the germline V gene are SGHAT and FQNNGV. V was clipped by 5 bases and J by 3 bases, with 5 bases between them. The CDR3 extends over 12 amino acids.

V gene TRBV11-3 combines with J gene TRBJ2-2; D may be TRBD1 or TRBD2 (5 bases each). The CDR3 length is 13 residues. CDR1 and CDR2 (germline): SGHNT, YENEEA. The V gene lost 5 bases and the J gene lost 6 bases, with 10 bases spanning the gap. CDR3 protein: CASSPEGSGELFF. In nucleotides, the CDR3 is TGTGCCAGCAGCCCTGAGGGGTCCGGGGAGCTGTTTTTT.

This clone is a singleton in its sample. V usage is TRBV6-5 and J usage is TRBJ1-1; the D is unclear. Between the trimmed V and J ends, which lost 4 bases and 1 base, there was a span of 7 bases. Germline V gene lookup returns CDR1 MNHEY and CDR2 SVGAGI. The CDR3 length is 13 residues. In nucleotides, the CDR3 is TGTGCCAGCAGTTCCGGGTCGAACACTGAAGCTTTCTTT. Translation gives CASSSGSNTEAFF.

This clone appeared once. This sequence joins TRBV7-7 and TRBJ2-5; D is undetermined. The CDR3 is 14 residues long. Looked up from germline, CDR1 is SSHAT and CDR2 is FNYEAQ (reference sequence). V was trimmed by 2 bases and J by 0 bases, leaving 7 bases between them. The CDR3 here is CASSLSHYQETQYF. As DNA, the CDR3 is TGTGCCAGCAGCTTATCCCACTACCAAGAGACCCAGTACTTC.

The CDR3 region has the DNA TGTGCCAGTAGTATACAGGGAAGGTTAGAGACCCAGTACTTC. Its protein is CASSIQGRLETQYF. V is TRBV19 and J is TRBJ2-5; D is perhaps TRBD1 (5 bases). The CDR3 runs 14 residues. From germline, CDR1 is LNHDA and CDR2 SQIVND (reference sequence). V lost 2 bases and J 4 bases, leaving 11 bases between the germline ends.

J is TRBJ2-5 and V is TRBV5-4, with 7 bases lining up with TRBD2. This CDR3 region has 15 residues. V was pared by 5 bases and J by 2 bases, with 9 bases of the junction left unmatched. From germline, CDR1 is SGHNT and CDR2 YYREEE (reference sequence). CDR3 DNA sequence: TGTGCCAGCAGACGTGGACTAGACAAACAAGAGACCCAGTACTTC. Amino acid sequence: CASRRGLDKQETQYF. The complete variable domain, with remaining parts taken from reference TRBV5-4 and TRBJ2-5, reads ETGVTQSPTHLIKTRGQQVTLRCSSQSGHNTVSWYQQALGQGPQFIFQYYREEENGRGNFPPRFSGLQFPNYSSELNVNALELDDSALYLCASRRGLDKQETQYFGPGTRLLVL.

In DNA, the CDR3 is TGCGCCAGCAGCCAAGAGTGGGCTAGCGGGGGGACGATCCACTACGAGCAGTACTTC. This encodes CASSQEWASGGTIHYEQYF. V gene TRBV4-3 combines with J gene TRBJ2-7, with 11 bases aligning to TRBD2. The CDR3 contains 19 residues. V gave up 0 bases and J gave up 3 bases; unmatched junction bases: 13. Germline V gene data show CDR1 as LGHNA and CDR2 as YSLEER.

The V call is TRBV15, the J call TRBJ2-3; unclear D gene. The V gene lost 1 base and the J gene lost 6 bases, with 5 bases spanning the gap. The germline V gene has CDR1 LNHNV and CDR2 YYDKDF (reference sequence). This CDR3 has 12 amino acids. The CDR3 reads CATSRGSDTQYF. The CDR3 nucleotides are TGTGCCACCAGCAGAGGGTCGGATACGCAGTATTTT. Based on the CDR3 plus reference TRBV15 and TRBJ2-3, the full variable domain is DAMVIQNPRYQVTQFGKPVTLSCSQTLNHNVMYWYQQKSSQAPKLLFHYYDKDFNNEADTPDNFQSRRPNTSFCFLDIRSPGLGDTAMYLCATSRGSDTQYFGPGTRLTVL.

The chain combines TRBV2 with TRBJ2-1; 9 bases map to TRBD2. The V gene end was trimmed by 7 bases and the J gene end by 4 bases; junction bases not matched to a gene: 11. The CDR3 has 16 residues. CDR1 is SNHLY and CDR2 is FYNNEI in the germline V gene. CDR3 nucleotides: TGTGCCAGCACCCTGGAGAGCGGGGGGTCATACAATGAGCAGTTCTTC. Its protein is CASTLESGGSYNEQFF.

This rearrangement joins TRBV7-9 to TRBJ1-1; the D is unclear. V lost 4 bases and J 10 bases, leaving 19 bases between the germline ends. Germline V gene data show CDR1 as SEHNR and CDR2 as FQNEAQ (reference sequence). The CDR3 spans 14 residues. The CDR3 DNA follows: TGTGCCAGCAGCTCCTCCGGTTCTGAGCTAGTAGCTTTCTTT. This gives the protein CASSSSGSELVAFF.

This clone was counted a single time. The chain has TRBV4-1 and TRBJ2-7; 11 positions agree with TRBD2. The CDR3 totals 16 residues. V was pared by 0 bases and J by 3 bases, with 4 bases of the junction left unmatched. Germline V gene lookup returns CDR1 MGHRA and CDR2 YSYEKL. CDR3 sequence reads: CASSQDTSGGHYEQYF. The CDR3 region has the DNA TGCGCCAGCAGCCAAGATACTAGCGGGGGACACTACGAGCAGTACTTC.

The J gene is TRBJ1-5, the V gene TRBV4-2; a weak D match, TRBD1 (5 bases). The germline V and J ends were trimmed by 3 bases and 2 bases, with 17 bases remaining between them. CDR3 length: 17 residues. Germline V gene lookup returns CDR1 LGHNA and CDR2 YNFKEQ. This chain's CDR3 is CASSQVKQGLGNQPQHF. The DNA of the CDR3 is TGTGCCAGCAGCCAGGTTAAGCAGGGACTAGGCAATCAGCCCCAGCATTTT.

The chain is built from TRBV19 and TRBJ2-7; D is perhaps TRBD1 (6 bases). The V end lost 0 bases, the J end lost 3 bases, and 12 bases lay between the germline ends. The CDR3 loop spans 15 amino acids. Germline V gene data show CDR1 as LNHDA and CDR2 as SQIVND (reference sequence). The CDR3 protein is CASSIDTGRGYEQYF. Here the CDR3 DNA reads TGTGCCAGTAGTATAGACACGGGCAGGGGCTACGAGCAGTACTTC.

The rearrangement uses TRBV4-3 and TRBJ1-2; TRBD1 matches 10 bases. CDR1 is LGHNA and CDR2 is YSLEER in the germline V gene. The V and J ends lost 4 bases and 3 bases, in that order; junction bases with no gene match: 2. The CDR3 spans 14 residues. The CDR3 region is CASSPGTGDYGYTF. CDR3 nucleotide sequence: TGCGCCAGCAGCCCAGGGACAGGGGACTATGGCTACACCTTC.

J is TRBJ2-2 and V is TRBV2, with 9 bases lining up with TRBD2. The CDR3 has 15 amino acids. V gave up 6 bases and J gave up 1 base; unmatched junction bases: 3. Germline V gene sequence: CDR1 SNHLY, CDR2 FYNNEI. CDR3 residues: CASRGSGGNTGELFF. Here the CDR3 DNA reads TGTGCCAGCAGAGGTAGCGGGGGGAACACCGGGGAGCTGTTTTTT.

The chain combines TRBV6-1 with TRBJ2-7; D unclear. Trimming removed 2 bases from V and 2 bases from J, with 13 bases in between. The CDR3 covers 15 residues. Germline CDR1 MNHNS, CDR2 SASEGT. In DNA form, the CDR3 reads TGTGCCAGCAGTGAATCTGTTGGTACGACCTACGAGCAGTACTTC. Its protein is CASSESVGTTYEQYF.

A single count supports this clone. The rearrangement uses TRBV6-1 and TRBJ1-2; 8 bases are shared with TRBD1. CDR1 MNHNS and CDR2 SASEGT come from the germline V gene. The CDR3 is 14 residues long. The trim removed 6 bases at V and 1 base at J, leaving 4 bases unmatched. The CDR3 DNA follows: TGTGCCAGCAGGAGGACAGGGAGTAACTATGGCTACACCTTC. Translated, it gives CASRRTGSNYGYTF.

The V call is TRBV4-2, the J call TRBJ2-3, with D perhaps TRBD2 (6 bases). The CDR3 is 16 residues long. The V end lost 4 bases, the J end lost 0 bases, and 14 bases lay between the germline ends. CDR1 LGHNA and CDR2 YNFKEQ come from the germline V gene. The CDR3, as DNA: TGTGCCAGCAGCCTCCCGGGAGCCCTTAGCACAGATACGCAGTATTTT. Encoded protein: CASSLPGALSTDTQYF.

The V and J genes are TRBV7-8 and TRBJ2-7; 7 positions match TRBD2. The V and J ends lost 3 bases and 5 bases, in that order; junction bases with no gene match: 7. This CDR3 is built from 14 residues. CDR1 is SGHVS, CDR2 FQNEAQ, per germline. The DNA of the CDR3 is TGTGCCAGCAGCTTGTGGGGGGGTAAGGACGAGCAGTACTTC. It specifies CASSLWGGKDEQYF.

The chain recombines TRBV5-1 with TRBJ1-2; 10 bases match TRBD1. The CDR3 runs to 15 residues. Per germline, CDR1 SGHRS and CDR2 YFSETQ. The V segment lost 4 bases and the J segment 6 bases; nucleotides outside the gene matches: 9. CDR3 residues: CASSPSGTGADGYTF. CDR3 nucleotide sequence: TGCGCCAGCAGCCCCTCCGGGACAGGGGCGGATGGCTACACCTTC.

This chain links TRBV7-2 with TRBJ2-7, with 9 nucleotides matching TRBD1. V dropped 5 bases and J dropped 3; count of bases not matched to a gene: 2. This CDR3 contains 13 residues. CDR1 and CDR2 from the germline V gene are SGHTA and FQGNSA. CDR3 protein: CASSPGQGYEQYF. CDR3 sequence (DNA): TGTGCCAGCAGCCCGGGACAGGGCTACGAGCAGTACTTC. Filled out from reference TRBV7-2 and TRBJ2-7, the complete variable domain reads GAGVSQSPSNKVTEKGKDVELRCDPISGHTALYWYRQSLGQGLEFLIYFQGNSAPDKSGLPSDRFSAERTGGSVSTLTIQRTQQEDSAVYLCASSPGQGYEQYFGPGTRLTVT.

DNA of the CDR3: TGTGCCAGCAGTGAATCGGGGAGAAACACTGAAGCTTTCTTT. Translated: CASSESGRNTEAFF. The gene calls are TRBV2 and TRBJ1-1, with D unclear. The CDR3 has 14 residues. Germline loops: CDR1 SNHLY, CDR2 FYNNEI. V lost 2 bases to trimming and J lost 2 bases, with 9 bases between them.

The V gene is TRBV6-5, the J gene TRBJ2-2; D may be TRBD2 (5 bases). Trimming pared 8 bases from V and 5 bases from J, leaving 15 bases between. This CDR3 has 14 amino acids. Germline V CDR1 and CDR2: MNHEY, SVGAGI. CDR3 protein: CASQRDRRTGELFF. The CDR3 DNA is TGTGCCAGCCAACGTGACCGGAGGACCGGGGAGCTGTTTTTT.

V and J are TRBV10-3 and TRBJ2-1, with D uncertain. V lost 8 bases to trimming and J lost 6 bases, with 23 bases between them. The germline V gene has CDR1 ENHRY and CDR2 SYGVKD. The CDR3 loop spans 16 amino acids. This chain's CDR3 is CAISGRARPPANEQFF. The CDR3 region has the DNA TGTGCCATCTCCGGTAGGGCCCGGCCCCCGGCCAATGAGCAGTTCTTC.